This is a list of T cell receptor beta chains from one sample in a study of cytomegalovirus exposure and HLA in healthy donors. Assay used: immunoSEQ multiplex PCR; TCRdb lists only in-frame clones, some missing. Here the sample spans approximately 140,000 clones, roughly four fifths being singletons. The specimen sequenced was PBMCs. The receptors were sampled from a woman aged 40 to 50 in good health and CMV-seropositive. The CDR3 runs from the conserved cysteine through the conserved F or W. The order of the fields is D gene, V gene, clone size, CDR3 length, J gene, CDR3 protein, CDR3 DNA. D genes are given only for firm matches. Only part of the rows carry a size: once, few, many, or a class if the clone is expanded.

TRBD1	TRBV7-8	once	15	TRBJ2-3	CASSLAGQGADTQYF	TGTGCCAGCAGCTTAGCGGGACAGGGGGCAGATACGCAGTATTTT
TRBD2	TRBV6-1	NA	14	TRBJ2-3	CASSEPGLADTQYF	TGTGCCAGCAGTGAACCGGGACTAGCAGATACGCAGTATTTT
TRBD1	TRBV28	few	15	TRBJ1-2	CASSLADRGIYGYTF	TGTGCCAGCAGTCTTGCCGACAGGGGGATCTATGGCTACACCTTC
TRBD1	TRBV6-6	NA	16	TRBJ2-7	CASRGSDRQGSYEQYF	TGTGCCAGCAGAGGATCCGATCGACAGGGCTCCTACGAGCAGTACTTC
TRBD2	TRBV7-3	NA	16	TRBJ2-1	CASSLSTSGGYNEQFF	TGTGCCAGCAGCTTAAGTACTAGCGGGGGCTACAATGAGCAGTTCTTC
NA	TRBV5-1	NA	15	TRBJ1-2	CASSTEGQANYGYTF	TGCGCCAGCTCCACGGAGGGCCAGGCTAACTATGGCTACACCTTC
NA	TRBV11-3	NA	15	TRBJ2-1	CASSLDTGGYNEQFF	TGTGCCAGCAGCTTAGACACCGGGGGATACAATGAGCAGTTCTTC
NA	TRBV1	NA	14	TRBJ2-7	CTSSRGTLPYEQYF	TGCACCAGCAGCCGGGGGACTTTACCCTACGAGCAGTACTTC
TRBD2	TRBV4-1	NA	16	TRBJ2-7	CASSQEGEGRDYEQYF	TGCGCCAGCAGCCAAGAGGGGGAGGGACGGGACTACGAGCAGTACTTC
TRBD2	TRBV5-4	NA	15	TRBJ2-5	CASSLGRGGEETQYF	TGTGCCAGCAGCTTGGGTCGGGGGGGCGAAGAGACCCAGTACTTC